The clone carrying this T cell receptor (beta chain) occurred a few times. This specimen comes from a study of Ad26.COV2.S vaccination and SARS-CoV-2 variants. Treatment described: around 19 received Ad26.COV2.S at low or high dose, single or two shots; roughly five received placebo; per-sample allocation not given. Samples analyzed were those drawn on day 63 after the first vaccine or placebo injection. The germline gives CDR1 MGHRA, CDR2 YSYEKL. There are 13 residues in the CDR3. Trimming stripped 3 bases from V and 5 bases from J, with 11 bases between. The repertoire was sequenced with immunoSEQ multiplex PCR; TCRdb's copy has only in-frame clones and lacks some. Of roughly 380,000 clones listed, 70% to 90% are singletons.

This specimen consisted of peripheral blood, obtained in a trial of Ad26.COV2.S vaccine versus placebo. The clonotype comes from a person aged 18-65 years who received the Ad26.COV2.S COVID-19 vaccine or a placebo. This sequence joins TRBV4-1 and TRBJ2-7; perhaps TRBD2 as D (6 bases). The chain's CDR3 is CASSQEGMDEQYF. The CDR3 DNA reads as TGCGCCAGCAGCCAGGAGGGGATGGACGAGCAGTACTTC.